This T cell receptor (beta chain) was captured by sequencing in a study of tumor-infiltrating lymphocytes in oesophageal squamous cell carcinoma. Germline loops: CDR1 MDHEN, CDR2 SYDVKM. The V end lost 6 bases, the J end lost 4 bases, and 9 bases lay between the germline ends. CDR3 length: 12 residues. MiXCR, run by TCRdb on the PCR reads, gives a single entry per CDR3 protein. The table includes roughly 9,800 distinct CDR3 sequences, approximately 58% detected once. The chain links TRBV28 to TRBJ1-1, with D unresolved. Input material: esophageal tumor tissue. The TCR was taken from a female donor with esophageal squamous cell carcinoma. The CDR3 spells CASSAFATEAFF. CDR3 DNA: TGTGCCAGCAGCGCTTTCGCCACTGAAGCTTTCTTT.